This is a list of T cell receptor beta chains from one sample in a study of T cell responses to AZD1222 COVID-19 vaccine. The table came from immunoSEQ multiplex PCR; TCRdb's copy has only in-frame clones and leaves some out. Of about 110,000 clones listed, about 80% were seen once; the top ten hold 4% to 6%. Sequenced material: peripheral blood, taken on day 0 of AZD1222 vaccination. The source of these receptors is an adult in good health. Both conserved end residues are trimmed from each CDR3. Only part of the rows carry a size: once, few, many, or a class if the clone is expanded.

CDR3,size,V,J
ASSQDGSRGQGYT,NA,TRBV4-3,TRBJ1-2
ASSSGVARPGEQF,once,TRBV5-1,TRBJ2-1
SVTAGTLRAEKLF,NA,TRBV29-1,TRBJ1-4
AIGPGADTQY,NA,TRBV10-3,TRBJ2-3
AGGRAPPYEQY,NA,TRBV2,TRBJ2-7
ASSPGRNFYEQY,few,TRBV11-2,TRBJ2-7
ASSGRTSSHYGYT,NA,TRBV7-9,TRBJ1-2
ASSGAGYT,NA,TRBV9,TRBJ1-2
ASIPSGGSPDTQY,NA,TRBV2,TRBJ2-3
ASSLFARGTEAF,NA,TRBV5-8,TRBJ1-1
ASSLGGAPNYGYT,NA,TRBV7-9,TRBJ1-2
ASSRGRNTNEKLF,NA,TRBV27,TRBJ1-4
ASSARTGGEVGAF,NA,TRBV9,TRBJ1-1
ASSLAGTGPYHEQY,NA,TRBV7-2,TRBJ2-7
ASSLGQGAEGYT,NA,TRBV5-1,TRBJ1-2
ASRRLGLRGNYGYT,NA,TRBV11-2,TRBJ1-2
ASSQWTSTEAF,NA,TRBV3-1/TRBV3-2,TRBJ1-1
ASSQDLPGAGKNEQF,NA,TRBV4-3,TRBJ2-1
ASSYGLAGNTDTQY,NA,TRBV7-9,TRBJ2-3
ASSIGPPGQLAKNIQY,NA,TRBV19,TRBJ2-4
ASSRPMGGYT,few,TRBV6-2/TRBV6-3,TRBJ1-2
ASSPGTEETQY,NA,TRBV6-5,TRBJ2-5
SVALGYEQY,NA,TRBV29-1,TRBJ2-7
ASSQTGVQY,few,TRBV7-2,TRBJ2-7
ASSQDLGRAGANVLT,NA,TRBV3-1/TRBV3-2,TRBJ2-6
ASRTLTGSSQPQH,NA,TRBV6-5,TRBJ1-5
ASSQEGRFFSYT,once,TRBV4-3,TRBJ1-2
ASSLSGDGQPQH,NA,TRBV5-1,TRBJ1-5
ASSSGTTSGPISYEQY,NA,TRBV5-1,TRBJ2-7
ASSLAGRDGYGYT,NA,TRBV13,TRBJ1-2
AKKRDANTEAF,NA,TRBV2,TRBJ1-1
ASSEAGGSTSPLH,NA,TRBV6-1,TRBJ1-6
ASSQDRASYEQY,NA,TRBV4-3,TRBJ2-7
ASSTGHPTNYGYT,NA,TRBV10-1,TRBJ1-2
AISDRIRGNEQF,NA,TRBV10-3,TRBJ2-1
ASSFSTGLTYEQY,NA,TRBV5-6,TRBJ2-7
ASSLHSGSYNSPLH,NA,TRBV11-2,TRBJ1-6
ASSRLAQTGELF,NA,TRBV3-1/TRBV3-2,TRBJ2-2
ASSLASGRPEAF,NA,TRBV5-4,TRBJ1-1
ASSYPGRLNTEAF,few,TRBV6-2/TRBV6-3,TRBJ1-1
SVEDRERMHEQF,NA,TRBV29-1,TRBJ2-1
ATRSPNTGELF,NA,TRBV24-1,TRBJ2-2
AWTPGQVHEQY,NA,TRBV30,TRBJ2-7
ASSSGIRQDPYSNQPQH,NA,TRBV19,TRBJ1-5